The 7 T cell receptor beta chains given below trace back to one sample, sequenced in a study of OX40 agonist ivuxolimab in advanced cancers. Profiling relied on immunoSEQ multiplex PCR, and the TCRdb table lists in-frame clones only, not all of them. The table has about 100,000 clones, 75% to 95% seen once. The sample in question was CD4+ or CD8+ T cells sorted from blood, obtained in a trial of the OX40 agonist ivuxolimab. These receptors all come from an adult with an advanced solid tumor such as melanoma, head and neck, liver or kidney cancer.

The V and J genes are TRBV28 and TRBJ2-7, with D unresolved. The CDR3 consists of 13 residues. V was pared by 8 bases and J by 5 bases, with 16 bases between. Germline CDR1 and CDR2: MDHEN and SYDVKM. CDR3 bases: TGTGCCAGCGCCCGCTCCGGGTACGACGAGCAGTACTTC. Translated: CASARSGYDEQYF.

This chain connects TRBV6-6 to TRBJ2-7, with 12 nucleotides matching TRBD2. Per germline, CDR1 MNHNY and CDR2 SVGAGI (reference sequence). Trimming removed 5 bases from V and 0 bases from J; junction bases left unmatched: 5. The CDR3 is made up of 16 amino acids. CDR3 in amino acids: CASSPGLAGSSYEQYF. In DNA, the CDR3 is TGTGCCAGCAGTCCAGGACTAGCGGGGAGCTCCTACGAGCAGTACTTC.

V is TRBV7-3 and J is TRBJ2-6; 7 bases match TRBD1. V shed 5 bases, J shed 0 bases, and the junction held 10 bases outside the gene matches. The germline gives CDR1 SGHTA, CDR2 FQGTGA. CDR3 length: 18 residues. This CDR3 reads CASSLTGTANSGANVLTF. CDR3 coding DNA: TGTGCCAGCAGCCTCACCGGGACAGCGAACTCTGGGGCCAACGTCCTGACTTTC.

The chain combines TRBV20-1 with TRBJ2-1, with D maybe TRBD1 (6 bases). This CDR3 comprises 11 residues. V lost 1 base and J lost 15, with 13 bases in between. Germline CDR1 DFQATT, CDR2 SNEGSKA (reference sequence). The CDR3 DNA sequence: TGCAGTGCTAGAGGGGGGACACGATCGTTCTTC. This gives the protein CSARGGTRSFF.

V is TRBV5-1 and J is TRBJ1-6; D is uncertain. The CDR3 length is 15 residues. Germline V gives CDR1 SGHRS, CDR2 YFSETQ. Trimming removed 4 bases from V and 7 bases from J, with 15 bases in between. CDR3 coding DNA: TGCGCCAGCAGCATGGTGGCGGCGACCAATTCACCCCTCCACTTT. Amino acids: CASSMVAATNSPLHF. The full variable domain, completed using reference TRBV5-1 and TRBJ1-6, is KAGVTQTPRYLIKTRGQQVTLSCSPISGHRSVSWYQQTPGQGLQFLFEYFSETQRNKGNFPGRFSGRQFSNSRSEMNVSTLELGDSALYLCASSMVAATNSPLHFGNGTRLTVT.

A note on this clone: The junction differs from germline at one of its ends, possibly a read error. The chain is built from TRBV7-7 and TRBJ2-2; 8 bases map to TRBD2. CDR3 length: 14 residues. Per the germline V gene, CDR1 is SSHAT and CDR2 is FNYEAQ (reference sequence). This CDR3 reads CASSQSGRTGELFF. As DNA, the CDR3 is TGTGCTAGCAGCCAGAGCGGGAGAACCGGGGAGCTGTTTTTT.

The chain recombines TRBV6-1 with TRBJ1-3; 7 bases are shared with TRBD1. This CDR3 contains 16 residues. Per the germline V gene, CDR1 is MNHNS and CDR2 is SASEGT. V shed 4 bases, J shed 0 bases, and the junction held 6 bases outside the gene matches. This CDR3 reads CASSVRTGSSGNTIYF. In DNA form, the CDR3 reads TGTGCCAGCAGTGTTAGGACAGGTAGCTCTGGAAACACCATATATTTT.